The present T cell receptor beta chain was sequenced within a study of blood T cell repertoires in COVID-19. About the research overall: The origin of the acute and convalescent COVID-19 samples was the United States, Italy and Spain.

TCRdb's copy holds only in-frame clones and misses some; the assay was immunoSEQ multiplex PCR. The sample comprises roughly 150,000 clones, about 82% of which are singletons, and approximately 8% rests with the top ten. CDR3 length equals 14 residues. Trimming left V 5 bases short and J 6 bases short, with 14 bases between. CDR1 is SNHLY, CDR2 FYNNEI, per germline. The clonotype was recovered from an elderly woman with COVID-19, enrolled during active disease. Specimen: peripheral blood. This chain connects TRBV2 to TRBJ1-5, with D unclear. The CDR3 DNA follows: TGTGCCAGCAGTCTTGAGGGATTCGGTCAGCCCCAGCATTTT. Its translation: CASSLEGFGQPQHF.